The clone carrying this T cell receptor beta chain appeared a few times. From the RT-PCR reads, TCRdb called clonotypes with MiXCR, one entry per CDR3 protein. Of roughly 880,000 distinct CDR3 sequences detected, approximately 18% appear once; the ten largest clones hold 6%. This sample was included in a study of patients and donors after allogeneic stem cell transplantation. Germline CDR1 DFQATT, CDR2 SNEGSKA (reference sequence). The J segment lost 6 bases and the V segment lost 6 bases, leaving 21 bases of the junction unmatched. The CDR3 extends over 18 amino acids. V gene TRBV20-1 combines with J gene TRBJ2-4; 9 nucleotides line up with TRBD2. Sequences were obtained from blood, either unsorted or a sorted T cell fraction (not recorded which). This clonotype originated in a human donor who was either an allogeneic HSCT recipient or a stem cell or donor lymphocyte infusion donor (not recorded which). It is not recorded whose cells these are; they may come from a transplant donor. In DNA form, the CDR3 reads TGCAGTGCCCCTTGGGGTAGCGGGGGATCCTCCATGGGAAACATTCAGTACTTC. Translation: CSAPWGSGGSSMGNIQYF.